The clone carrying this T cell receptor beta chain was counted at least ten times. Its antigen is as yet unknown. This CDR3 is 12 amino acids long. Germline V gives CDR1 SGHTA, CDR2 FQGNSA. V shed 3 bases and J shed 5 bases, with 6 bases lying between them. These data originate in a study of T-cell memory formation after mild COVID-19. About the research overall: Clusters were largely donor specific. Findings and caveats of the study: Mainly CM and EM harbored the contracting CD4+ clones; mainly EMRA harbored the CD8+ ones. Clones that contracted from day 15 to 85 had balanced CD4/CD8; later expanders were CD4+ biased.

TCRdb itself ran the 5' RACE reads through MiXCR, one entry per CDR3 protein. The sample holds 210,000 or so distinct CDR3 sequences, 27% seen once. The chain carries TRBV7-2 and TRBJ2-3, with D possibly matching TRBD2 (5 bases). Input material: PBMCs or a T cell subset sorted from them (not recorded which). The clonotype originates from an adult woman who had mild COVID-19 (a few samples of this study predate the infection). Cell type and time point are not known. Written as DNA, the CDR3 is TGTGCCAGCAGCTTTGGAGGAGATACGCAGTATTTT. As protein: CASSFGGDTQYF.